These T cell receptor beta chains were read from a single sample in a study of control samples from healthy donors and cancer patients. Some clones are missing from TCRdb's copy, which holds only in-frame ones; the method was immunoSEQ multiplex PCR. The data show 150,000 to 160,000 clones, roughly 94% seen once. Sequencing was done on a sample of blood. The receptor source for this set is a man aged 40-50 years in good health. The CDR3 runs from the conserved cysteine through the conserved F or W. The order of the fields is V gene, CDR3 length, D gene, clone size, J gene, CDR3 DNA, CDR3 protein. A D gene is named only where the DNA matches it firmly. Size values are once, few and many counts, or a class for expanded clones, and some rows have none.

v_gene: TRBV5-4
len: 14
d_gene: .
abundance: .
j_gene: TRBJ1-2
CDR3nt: TGTGCCAGCAGCTCGGGACTTGAGCACTATGGCTACACCTTC
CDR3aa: CASSSGLEHYGYTF

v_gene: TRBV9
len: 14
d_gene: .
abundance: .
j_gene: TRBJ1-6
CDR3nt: TGTGCCAGCAGCGTAGCTCAGATTCTGTCACCCCTCCACTTT
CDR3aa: CASSVAQILSPLHF

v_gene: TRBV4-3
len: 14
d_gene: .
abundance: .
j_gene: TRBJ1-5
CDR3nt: TGCGCCAGCAGCTCAGGCCGTGGCAATCAGCCCCAGCATTTT
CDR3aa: CASSSGRGNQPQHF

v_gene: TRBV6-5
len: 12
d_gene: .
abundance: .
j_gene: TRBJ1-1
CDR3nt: TGTGCCAGCAGTTGGAGAATCACTGAAGCTTTCTTT
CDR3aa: CASSWRITEAFF

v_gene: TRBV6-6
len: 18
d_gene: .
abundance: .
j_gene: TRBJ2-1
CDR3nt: TGTGCCAGCAGTCAAATAGGAGGGAGTATTTGGGGGCGCAATGAGCAGTTCTTC
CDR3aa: CASSQIGGSIWGRNEQFF

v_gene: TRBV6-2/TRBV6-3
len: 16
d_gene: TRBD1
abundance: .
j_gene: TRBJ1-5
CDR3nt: TGTGCCAGCAGTACCCGGGACAGATATAGCAATCAGCCCCAGCATTTT
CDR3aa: CASSTRDRYSNQPQHF

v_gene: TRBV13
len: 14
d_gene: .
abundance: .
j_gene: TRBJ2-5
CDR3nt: TGTGCCAGCAGCTTATCCGGCAGCCAAGAGACCCAGTACTTC
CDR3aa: CASSLSGSQETQYF

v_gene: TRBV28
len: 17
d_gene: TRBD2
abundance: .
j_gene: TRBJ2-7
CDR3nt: TGTGCCAGCAGTTCACCCGGGCGGGGGGGCCACCGGGGCGAGCAGTACTTC
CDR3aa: CASSSPGRGGHRGEQYF

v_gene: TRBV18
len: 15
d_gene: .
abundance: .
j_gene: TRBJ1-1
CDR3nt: TGTGCCAGCTCACCCAGCTGTGACTTTAACACTGAAGCTTTCTTT
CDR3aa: CASSPSCDFNTEAFF

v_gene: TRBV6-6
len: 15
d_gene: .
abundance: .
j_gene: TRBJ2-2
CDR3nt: TGTGCCAGCAGTTACTCGAAGGGTGGCGGCGGGGAGCTGTTTTTT
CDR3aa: CASSYSKGGGGELFF

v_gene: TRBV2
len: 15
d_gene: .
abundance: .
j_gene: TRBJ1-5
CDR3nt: TGTGCCAGCAGTGAATTCTTTTCCACGACAGTGGCCCAGCATTTT
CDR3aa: CASSEFFSTTVAQHF

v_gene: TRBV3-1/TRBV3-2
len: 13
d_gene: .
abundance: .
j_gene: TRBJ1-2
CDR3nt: TGTGCCAGCAGCCCTCGGGGGGTTGGAGGCTACACCTTC
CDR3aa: CASSPRGVGGYTF

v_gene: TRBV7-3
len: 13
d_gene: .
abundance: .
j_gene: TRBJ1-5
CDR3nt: TGTGCCAGCAGCCCGGGGGGCGGTCAGCCCCAGCATTTT
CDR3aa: CASSPGGGQPQHF

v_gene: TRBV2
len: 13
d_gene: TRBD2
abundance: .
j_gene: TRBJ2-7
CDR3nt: TGTGCCACCCGGAGCGGGGGATCCTACGAGCAGTACTTC
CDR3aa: CATRSGGSYEQYF

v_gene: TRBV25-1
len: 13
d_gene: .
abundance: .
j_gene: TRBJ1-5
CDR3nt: TGTGCCAGCAGTGAATACGGAAATCAGCCCCAGCATTTT
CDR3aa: CASSEYGNQPQHF

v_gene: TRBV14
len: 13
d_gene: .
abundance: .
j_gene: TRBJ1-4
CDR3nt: TGTGCCAGCAGCCAAGATGAGGGACAAAAACTGTTTTTT
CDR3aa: CASSQDEGQKLFF

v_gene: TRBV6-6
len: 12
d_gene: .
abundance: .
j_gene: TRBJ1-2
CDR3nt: TGTGCCAGCAGTCAGGGGCCTGGGGGCTACACCTTC
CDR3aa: CASSQGPGGYTF

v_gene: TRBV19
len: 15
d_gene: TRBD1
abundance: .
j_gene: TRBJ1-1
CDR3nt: TGTGCCAGTAGTATAGGACAGGGAAGGGTCGCTGAAGCTTTCTTT
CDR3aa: CASSIGQGRVAEAFF

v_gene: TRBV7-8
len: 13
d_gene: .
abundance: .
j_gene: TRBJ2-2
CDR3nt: TGTGCCAGCAGCCCAGGGGACACCGGGGAGCTGTTTTTT
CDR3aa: CASSPGDTGELFF

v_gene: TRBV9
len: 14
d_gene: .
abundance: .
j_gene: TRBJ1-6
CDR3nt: TGTGCCAGCAGCGACGGATTTTATAATTCACCCCTCCACTTT
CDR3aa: CASSDGFYNSPLHF

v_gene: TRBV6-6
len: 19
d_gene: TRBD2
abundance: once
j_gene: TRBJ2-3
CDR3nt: TGTGCCAGCAGTCCCTTTTCTGGTGGAGCGGGGGGGCCCACAGATACGCAGTATTTT
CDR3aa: CASSPFSGGAGGPTDTQYF

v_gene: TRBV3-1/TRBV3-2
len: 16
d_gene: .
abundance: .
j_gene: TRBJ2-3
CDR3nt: TGTGCCAGCAGCCAAGATGCAACAGGTAGCACAGATACGCAGTATTTT
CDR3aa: CASSQDATGSTDTQYF

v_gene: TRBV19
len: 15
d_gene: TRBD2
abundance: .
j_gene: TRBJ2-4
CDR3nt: TGTGCCAGTAGTAGGGGCGGGGGAGCGGGAAACATTCAGTACTTC
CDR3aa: CASSRGGGAGNIQYF

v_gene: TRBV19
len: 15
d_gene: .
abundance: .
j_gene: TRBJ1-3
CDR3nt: TGTGCCAGTACAGCCCGACAGTCGACTGGAAACACCATATATTTT
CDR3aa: CASTARQSTGNTIYF

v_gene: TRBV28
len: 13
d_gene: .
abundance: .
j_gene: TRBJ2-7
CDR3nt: TGTGCCAGCAGACCAAACCAGTTGGGTCAGCAGTACTTC
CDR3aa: CASRPNQLGQQYF

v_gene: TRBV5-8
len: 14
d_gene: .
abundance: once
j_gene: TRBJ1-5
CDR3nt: TGTGCCAGCAGCTTCGCTTATAGCAATCAGCCCCAGCATTTT
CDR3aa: CASSFAYSNQPQHF

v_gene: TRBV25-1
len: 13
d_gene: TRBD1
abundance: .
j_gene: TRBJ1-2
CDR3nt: TGTGCCAGCAGACTAACAGGGGGCGCTGGCTACACCTTC
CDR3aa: CASRLTGGAGYTF

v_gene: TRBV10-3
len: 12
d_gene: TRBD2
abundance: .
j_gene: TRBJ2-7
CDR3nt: TGTGCCATCGCGGGGGGGGACTACGAGCAGTACTTC
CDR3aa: CAIAGGDYEQYF

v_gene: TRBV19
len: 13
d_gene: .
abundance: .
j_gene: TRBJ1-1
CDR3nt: TGTGCCAGTAGTACCGGGCGGTACACTGAAGCTTTCTTT
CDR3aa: CASSTGRYTEAFF

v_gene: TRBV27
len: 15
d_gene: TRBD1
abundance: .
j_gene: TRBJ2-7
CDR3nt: TGTGCCAGCAGTTTATCCCCTACAGGGGTACACGAGCAGTACTTC
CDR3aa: CASSLSPTGVHEQYF

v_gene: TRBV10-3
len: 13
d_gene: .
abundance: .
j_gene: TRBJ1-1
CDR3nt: TGTGCCATCCCGGGGGGGGCGGGCACTGAAGCTTTCTTT
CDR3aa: CAIPGGAGTEAFF

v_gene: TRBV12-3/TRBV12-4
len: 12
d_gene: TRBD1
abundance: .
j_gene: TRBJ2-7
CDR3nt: TGTGCCAGCAGGGAACAGGGGTACGAGCAGTACTTC
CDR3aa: CASREQGYEQYF

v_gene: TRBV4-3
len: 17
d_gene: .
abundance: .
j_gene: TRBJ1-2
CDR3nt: TGCGCCAGCAGCCAAGATATTATAAGGGGAGGGACCTATGGCTACACCTTC
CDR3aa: CASSQDIIRGGTYGYTF

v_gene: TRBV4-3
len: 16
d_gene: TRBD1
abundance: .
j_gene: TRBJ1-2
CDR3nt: TGCGCCAGCAGCCAAGAGACTGGGACAGGGGCGATCGGCTACACCTTC
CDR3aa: CASSQETGTGAIGYTF

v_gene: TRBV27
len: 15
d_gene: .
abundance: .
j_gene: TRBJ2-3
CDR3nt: TGTGCCAGCAGTTTAAGGGCAGGGGGCACAGATACGCAGTATTTT
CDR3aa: CASSLRAGGTDTQYF

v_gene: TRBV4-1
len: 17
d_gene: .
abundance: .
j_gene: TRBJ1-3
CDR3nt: TGCGCCAGCAGCCAAACCATACAGGTTGCCTCTGGAAACACCATATATTTT
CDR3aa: CASSQTIQVASGNTIYF

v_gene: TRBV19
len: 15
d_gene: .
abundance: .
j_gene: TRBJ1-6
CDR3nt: TGTGCCAGTAGTATACGATCAGGGGCCCATTCACCCCTCCACTTT
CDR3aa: CASSIRSGAHSPLHF

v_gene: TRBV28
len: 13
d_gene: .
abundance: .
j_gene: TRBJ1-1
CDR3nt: TGTGCCAGCTCGAGCCCTATGAACACTGAAGCTTTCTTT
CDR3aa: CASSSPMNTEAFF

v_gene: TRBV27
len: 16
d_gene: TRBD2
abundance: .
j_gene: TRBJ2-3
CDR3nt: TGTGCCAGCAGTTTCCTAGCTAGCGGGGGGGCTGATACGCAGTATTTT
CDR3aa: CASSFLASGGADTQYF

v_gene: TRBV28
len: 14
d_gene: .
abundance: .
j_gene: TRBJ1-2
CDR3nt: TGTGCCAGCAGTTTAGGAAGGGCAAACTATGGCTACACCTTC
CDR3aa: CASSLGRANYGYTF

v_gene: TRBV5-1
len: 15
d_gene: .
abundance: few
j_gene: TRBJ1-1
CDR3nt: TGCGCCAGCAGCTTGGGTGACTTGTTGAACACTGAAGCTTTCTTT
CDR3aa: CASSLGDLLNTEAFF

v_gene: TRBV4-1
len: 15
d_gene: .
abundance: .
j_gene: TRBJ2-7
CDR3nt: TGCGCCAGCAGCCAAGAGCAGTCCGCCCTTCGAGAGCAGTACTTC
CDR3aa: CASSQEQSALREQYF

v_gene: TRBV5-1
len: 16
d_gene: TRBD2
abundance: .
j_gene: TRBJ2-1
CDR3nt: TGCGCCAGCAGCACTGCTCCTAGCGGGGAAGACAATGAGCAGTTCTTC
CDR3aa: CASSTAPSGEDNEQFF

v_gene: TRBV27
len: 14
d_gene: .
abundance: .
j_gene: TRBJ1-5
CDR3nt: TGTGCCAGCAGTTTGAGGGGGGCAAATCAGCCCCAGCATTTT
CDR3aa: CASSLRGANQPQHF

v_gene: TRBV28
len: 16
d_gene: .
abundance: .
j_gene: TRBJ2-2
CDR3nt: TGTGCCAGCAGCCCCCGAAAAACAGGGAACACCGGGGAGCTGTTTTTT
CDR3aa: CASSPRKTGNTGELFF

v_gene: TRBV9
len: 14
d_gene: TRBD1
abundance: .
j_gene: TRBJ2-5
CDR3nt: TGTGCCAGCAGCGTAGGAGGGGGCTGGGAGACCCAGTACTTC
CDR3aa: CASSVGGGWETQYF